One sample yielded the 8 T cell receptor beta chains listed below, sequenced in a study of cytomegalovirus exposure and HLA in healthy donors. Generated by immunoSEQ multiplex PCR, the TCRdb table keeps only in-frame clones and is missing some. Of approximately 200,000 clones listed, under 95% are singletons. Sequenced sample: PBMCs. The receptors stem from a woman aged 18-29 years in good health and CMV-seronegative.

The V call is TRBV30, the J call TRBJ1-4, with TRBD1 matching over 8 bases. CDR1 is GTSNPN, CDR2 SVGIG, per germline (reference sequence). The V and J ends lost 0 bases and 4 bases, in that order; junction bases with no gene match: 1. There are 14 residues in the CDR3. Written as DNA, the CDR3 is TGTGCCTGGAGTGTGACAGGGGATAATGAAAAACTGTTTTTT. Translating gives CAWSVTGDNEKLFF.

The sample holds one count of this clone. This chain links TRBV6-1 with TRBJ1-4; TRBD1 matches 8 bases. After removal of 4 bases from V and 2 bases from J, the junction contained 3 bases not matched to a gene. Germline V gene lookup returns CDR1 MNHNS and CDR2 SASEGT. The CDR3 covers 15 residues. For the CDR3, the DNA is TGTGCCAGCAGTGCTCCAGGGGGCACTAATGAAAAACTGTTTTTT. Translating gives CASSAPGGTNEKLFF.

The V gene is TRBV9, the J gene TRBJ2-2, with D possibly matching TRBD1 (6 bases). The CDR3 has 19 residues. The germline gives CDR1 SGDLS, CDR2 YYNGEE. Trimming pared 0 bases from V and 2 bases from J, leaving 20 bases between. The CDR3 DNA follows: TGTGCCAGCAGCGTAGACCTAATGACAGGCTCCGCCAACACCGGGGAGCTGTTTTTT. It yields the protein CASSVDLMTGSANTGELFF.

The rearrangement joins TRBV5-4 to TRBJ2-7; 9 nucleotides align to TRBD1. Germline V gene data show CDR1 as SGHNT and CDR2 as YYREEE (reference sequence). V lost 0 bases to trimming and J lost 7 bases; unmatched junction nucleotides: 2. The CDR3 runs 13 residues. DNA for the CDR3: TGTGCCAGCAGCTTGGACAGGGGGCAAGAGCAGTACTTC. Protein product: CASSLDRGQEQYF.

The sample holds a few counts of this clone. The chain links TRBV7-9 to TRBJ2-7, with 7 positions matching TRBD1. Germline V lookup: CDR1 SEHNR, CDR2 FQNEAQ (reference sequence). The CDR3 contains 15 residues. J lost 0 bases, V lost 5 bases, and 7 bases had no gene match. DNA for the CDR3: TGTGCCAGCAGCCGAGACAGGGTCGACTCCTACGAGCAGTACTTC. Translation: CASSRDRVDSYEQYF.

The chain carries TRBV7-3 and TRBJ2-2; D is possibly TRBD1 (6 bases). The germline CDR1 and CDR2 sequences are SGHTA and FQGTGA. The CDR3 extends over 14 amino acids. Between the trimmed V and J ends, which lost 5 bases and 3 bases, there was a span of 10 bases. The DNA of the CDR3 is TGTGCCAGCAGCGCGTACAGGGACACCGGGGAGCTGTTTTTT. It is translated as CASSAYRDTGELFF.

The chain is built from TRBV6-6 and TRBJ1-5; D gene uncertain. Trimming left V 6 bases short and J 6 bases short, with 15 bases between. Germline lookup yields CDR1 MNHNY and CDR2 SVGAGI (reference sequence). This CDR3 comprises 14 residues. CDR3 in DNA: TGTGCCAGCAGCCCGCTAACAGTCGGTCAGCCCCAGCATTTT. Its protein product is CASSPLTVGQPQHF.

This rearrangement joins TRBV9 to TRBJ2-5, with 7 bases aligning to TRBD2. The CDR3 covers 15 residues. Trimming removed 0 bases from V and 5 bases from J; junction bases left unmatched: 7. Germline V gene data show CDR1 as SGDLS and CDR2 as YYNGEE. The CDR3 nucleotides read TGTGCCAGCAGCGTAGTCGGCGGGAGCAGGGAGACCCAGTACTTC. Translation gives CASSVVGGSRETQYF. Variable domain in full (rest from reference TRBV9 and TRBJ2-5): DSGVTQTPKHLITATGQRVTLRCSPRSGDLSVYWYQQSLDQGLQFLIQYYNGEERAKGNILERFSAQQFPDLHSELNLSSLELGDSALYFCASSVVGGSRETQYFGPGTRLLVL.